The source of this T cell receptor beta chain is a study of spatial heterogeneity in lung cancer (dated by TCRdb to about 2019). Regarding the complete study: Beta-chain transcripts were consistently detected in greater numbers than alpha-chain transcripts, which likely reflects a higher abundance of beta-chain transcripts. In the raw uncorrected reads, each unique combination of TCR and UMI appeared on average more than ten times. In non-small cell lung cancer, the study quantitatively compared TCR alpha and beta repertoires across several tumor regions, matched nontumor lung, and blood. Nonsynonymous mutation counts, determined by whole-exome sequencing of tumor tissue, were related to features of the TCR repertoire. At surgery, some 200 tumor regions, almost 65 matched nontumor lung samples and 45 to 60 PBMC samples were TCR-sequenced for both alpha and beta chains. The paper as a whole reports these results and caveats: Additional single-cell paired TCR alpha and beta sequencing was considered necessary to confirm, at a functional level, the hypothesis that regional TCRs recognize regional mutations.

This clonotype is labeled medium-sized (0.01 to 0.1%). Its recognized antigen is unknown. Base quality data are lacking; no much larger clone is found one base away. The library came from 5' RACE. TCRdb names NextSeq 500 as the instrument used. In the TCR library protocol, a unique molecular identifier was attached to each TCR cDNA molecule so that PCR and sequencing errors could be corrected. As for how the authors treated the data: TCR identification, UMI-based error correction and CDR3 extraction were all carried out with Decombinator tools. Expanded TCRs were defined as those above a frequency of 2 per 1,000, corresponding to the top 1% of the tumor frequency distribution. Each repertoire was subsampled 100 times to 5,000 TCRs, after which Renyi diversity was computed with the R vegan package. To build CDR3 similarity networks, amino acid triplet string-kernel similarity was used, and CDR3s were connected when their pairwise similarity was above 0.82. Using fastp trimming at Q25 and MiXCR clonotype assembly, TCRdb reanalyzed the public sequencing data and kept in-frame beta chains. Rows matching on CDR3 protein sequence are summarized as one entry with the most common DNA and genes. These V and J calls rely on TCRdb rather than the paper's analysis. This sample lists 4,000 or so distinct CDR3 sequences; about 20% were detected once. The ten largest clones take up roughly 25% of the sample.

What the time point label conveys for this sample: sample taken at primary tumor resection. For TCR sequencing, whole RNA was extracted from tumor and nontumor lung tissue, or from cryopreserved PBMC samples, and no cell sorting was done. Donors were around 71 patients with early-stage, untreated non-small cell lung cancer from the lung TRACERx cohort. Only patients with enough RNA available from two or more tumor regions were chosen for TCR sequencing. A lung pathologist reviewed the tumor and adjacent nontumor lung specimens before the specimens were selected. Ends trimmed: V by 2 bases, J by 8 bases; bases unmatched to a gene: 4. CDR1 SGHTA and CDR2 FQGNSA are derived from the germline V gene. The CDR3 contains 15 residues, cysteine and phenylalanine counted. This entry keeps only the CDR3 DNA: 45 bases, framed from base 1.

Here the chain combines TRBV7-2 and TRBJ2-1; TRBD2 fits 12 bases in the junction. Specimen: normal lung tissue next to the tumor, collected at surgery. This TCR derives from a female donor with early-stage non-small cell lung cancer. The DNA sequence is given as TGTGCCAGCAGCTTAATTCTAGCGGGAGGGGATGAGCAGTTCTTC. Translated, this gives CASSLILAGGDEQFF. Here the CDR3 is joined to the reference TRBV7-2 and TRBJ2-1 genes, and the full variable domain is: GAGVSQSPSNKVTEKGKDVELRCDPISGHTALYWYRQSLGQGLEFLIYFQGNSAPDKSGLPSDRFSAERTGGSVSTLTIQRTQQEDSAVYLCASSLILAGGDEQFFGPGTRLTVL.